This T cell receptor beta chain appears in the sequencing data of a study of blood T cell repertoires in COVID-19. Looking at the study overall: Collection of acute and convalescent COVID-19 samples took place in the United States, Italy and Spain. T cells, B-cell-depleted T cells, or PBMCs provided the cDNA or gDNA that served as material.

TCRdb's table, derived via immunoSEQ multiplex PCR, lists solely in-frame clones and lacks some. The sample lists 100,000 to 150,000 clones, approximately 74% occurring once. This clone was seen a handful of times. Per the germline V gene, CDR1 is MNHEY and CDR2 is SVGAGI. This CDR3 comprises 15 residues. The junction had 8 bases not matched to a gene; V was cut back by 8 bases and J by 0 bases. The sequence came from a man aged 60 to 69 with acute or convalescent COVID-19. The rearrangement uses TRBV6-5 and TRBJ2-3; the match to TRBD2 covers 7 bases. Sequencing input: peripheral blood. CDR3 DNA: TGTGCCAGCCCCGTTTGGGAGGGAAGCACAGATACGCAGTATTTT. Translated: CASPVWEGSTDTQYF.